This T cell receptor (beta chain) was observed in a study of blood T cell repertoires in COVID-19. The overall study: T cells, B-cell-depleted T cells, or PBMCs provided the cDNA or gDNA that served as material.

The CDR3 runs to 17 residues. V gave up 2 bases and J gave up 4 bases; unmatched junction bases: 11. The germline gives CDR1 MDHEN, CDR2 SYDVKM. Sequencing was performed with immunoSEQ multiplex PCR; in TCRdb, only in-frame clones are kept and a portion is missing. Altogether some 170,000 clones are present, around 84% being singletons, with the ten largest covering more than 1%. Sequenced sample: peripheral blood. The receptor's source is a man aged 40-49 years with acute or convalescent COVID-19. The chain joins TRBV28 to TRBJ2-3; TRBD2 matches 8 bases. The CDR3 DNA reads as TGTGCCAGCAGTTTACGGGGGGGGCGGTTTATACCAGATACGCAGTATTTT. Its translation: CASSLRGGRFIPDTQYF.